One and the same sample provided the 28 T cell receptor beta chains below, sequenced in a study of CD8+ T cells in alopecia areata. As the sequencing template, cDNA was produced by extracting RNA and reverse transcribing it. This table comes from immunoSEQ multiplex PCR, and its TCRdb copy is limited to in-frame clones, with some not included. Of some 30,000 clones listed, more than 55% are singletons. Input material: NKG2D-high CD8+ T cells sorted from blood. The receptors were gathered from a human donor with alopecia areata.

This chain links TRBV27 with TRBJ2-7; the D is unclear. This CDR3 region has 12 residues. V lost 3 bases and J lost 3, with 6 bases in between. CDR1 and CDR2 from the germline V gene are MNHEY and SMNVEV (reference sequence). The CDR3 region is CASSLNGYEQYF. CDR3 bases: TGTGCCAGCAGTTTGAATGGCTACGAGCAGTACTTC.

The chain has TRBV4-3 and TRBJ2-5, with D perhaps matching TRBD1 (7 bases). The DNA end lines up better with TRBJ2-7; the J call may be wrong. This CDR3 spans 15 amino acids. In germline, CDR1 is LGHNA, CDR2 YSLEER. This CDR3 is CASSQETEGAYEQYF. CDR3 in DNA: TGCGCCAGCAGCCAAGAGACGGAGGGGGCGTACGAGCAGTACTTC.

The chain recombines TRBV29-1 with TRBJ2-6; no clear D. This CDR3 region has 13 residues. Germline V gene lookup returns CDR1 SQVTM and CDR2 ANQGSEA. V was clipped by 3 bases and J by 3 bases, with 6 bases between them. The CDR3 region has the DNA TGCAGCGTTGAGGTTGTTGGGGCCAACGTCCTGACTTTC. Its protein product is CSVEVVGANVLTF.

This clone was counted between two and nine times. The rearrangement uses TRBV4-1 and TRBJ2-7, with 8 nucleotides matching TRBD1. CDR1 and CDR2 (germline): MGHRA, YSYEKL. The CDR3 is made up of 14 amino acids. V lost 5 bases and J lost 4; bases outside the gene matches: 7. CDR3 sequence: CASSSGTGLYEQYF. CDR3 nucleotides: TGCGCCAGCAGCTCCGGGACAGGCCTATACGAGCAGTACTTC.

This sequence joins TRBV27 and TRBJ2-7, with TRBD2 matching 9 bases. This CDR3 comprises 16 residues. After removal of 5 bases from V and 4 bases from J, the junction contained 12 bases not matched to a gene. Germline values: CDR1 MNHEY, CDR2 SMNVEV (reference sequence). In nucleotides, the CDR3 is TGTGCCAGCAGTCCTGTCTTTGCGGGAGGGCTTTACGAGCAGTACTTC. Translated, it gives CASSPVFAGGLYEQYF.

V is TRBV27 and J is TRBJ1-6; TRBD1 might be the D (5 bases). The V gene lost 4 bases and the J gene lost 8 bases, with 9 bases spanning the gap. The V gene's germline CDR1 is MNHEY and CDR2 SMNVEV (reference sequence). This CDR3 region has 13 residues. In DNA form, the CDR3 reads TGTGCCAGCAGTTGGGACGGTTATTCACCCCTCCACTTT. It codes for CASSWDGYSPLHF.

V gene TRBV27 combines with J gene TRBJ2-3; the match to TRBD2 covers 7 bases. Germline V gives CDR1 MNHEY, CDR2 SMNVEV (reference sequence). With V trimmed by 3 bases and J by 10 bases, 13 bases remained unmatched. CDR3 size: 15 residues. The CDR3 region has the DNA TGTGCCAGCAGTTTGCTTCCGGCGGGGGATCCGGCGCAGTATTTT. It yields the protein CASSLLPAGDPAQYF.

This chain joins TRBV29-1 and TRBJ1-1, with 8 bases matching TRBD1. The CDR3 is 13 residues long. With V trimmed by 5 bases and J by 5 bases, 7 bases remained unmatched. Germline V gene sequence: CDR1 SQVTM, CDR2 ANQGSEA. In DNA form, the CDR3 reads TGCAGCGTTCCTAGGACAGGGAATACTGAAGCTTTCTTT. This encodes CSVPRTGNTEAFF.

This clone has more than one count but fewer than ten. The chain has TRBV29-1 and TRBJ2-1; D not certain. This CDR3 contains 13 residues. Trimming cost V 7 bases and J 1 base, with 11 bases left between them. CDR1 is SQVTM and CDR2 is ANQGSEA in the germline V gene. CDR3 region: CSALVSSYNEQFF. The CDR3 bases are TGCAGCGCTCTGGTGAGTTCCTACAATGAGCAGTTCTTC.

V gene TRBV7-9 combines with J gene TRBJ2-7; D possibly corresponds to TRBD1 (5 bases). This CDR3 is built from 13 residues. Trimming took 7 bases from V and 1 from J, leaving 11 bases between them. Germline V gene data show CDR1 as SEHNR and CDR2 as FQNEAQ (reference sequence). The CDR3 DNA follows: TGTGCCAGCACCCCGTCAGGGTCCTACGAGCAGTACTTC. Protein: CASTPSGSYEQYF.

This rearrangement joins TRBV4-2 to TRBJ2-3, with a tentative D call TRBD2 (6 bases). Trimming took 0 bases from V and 2 from J, leaving 6 bases between them. The CDR3 runs to 14 residues. The germline V gene has CDR1 LGHNA and CDR2 YNFKEQ. CDR3 amino acids: CASSQERDTDTQYF. CDR3 DNA sequence: TGTGCCAGCAGCCAAGAGCGGGACACAGATACGCAGTATTTT.

This chain uses TRBV9 with TRBJ2-3, with 7 bases aligning to TRBD2. The CDR3 covers 17 residues. The V gene end was trimmed by 1 base and the J gene end by 0 bases; junction bases not matched to a gene: 8. CDR1 SGDLS and CDR2 YYNGEE come from the germline V gene. The CDR3 nucleotides read TGTGCCAGCAGCGTACCTTCCGGGGAGGGGAGCACAGATACGCAGTATTTT. Amino acids: CASSVPSGEGSTDTQYF.

The chain carries TRBV7-9 and TRBJ2-1; D perhaps matches TRBD2 (5 bases). Trimming pared 5 bases from V and 3 bases from J, leaving 11 bases between. CDR1 SEHNR and CDR2 FQNEAQ come from the germline V gene (reference sequence). This CDR3 comprises 14 residues. CDR3 sequence: CASSPTGDYNEQFF. The CDR3 DNA reads as TGTGCCAGCAGCCCAACCGGGGACTACAATGAGCAGTTCTTC.

This clone appeared a few times. The chain recombines TRBV28 with TRBJ2-7, with 11 bases matching TRBD1. Trimming removed 5 bases from V and 0 bases from J; junction bases left unmatched: 3. Germline-derived CDR1 and CDR2 are MDHEN and SYDVKM. There are 15 residues in the CDR3. This CDR3 reads CASSGTGGISYEQYF. CDR3 in DNA: TGTGCCAGCAGTGGGACAGGGGGAATCTCCTACGAGCAGTACTTC.

This clone was observed a few times. This rearrangement joins TRBV29-1 to TRBJ2-1; D not resolved. V lost 7 bases and J lost 10, with 14 bases in between. This CDR3 comprises 11 residues. Germline CDR1 is SQVTM and CDR2 is ANQGSEA. The CDR3 sequence is CSGAWGWEQFF. The CDR3 region has the DNA TGCAGCGGAGCCTGGGGATGGGAGCAGTTCTTC.

This chain's CDR3 is CATSSSGTANTGELFF. CDR3 nucleotide sequence: TGTGCCACCAGCAGTTCCGGGACAGCGAACACCGGGGAGCTGTTTTTT. The rearrangement uses TRBV15 and TRBJ2-2; 7 bases map to TRBD1. V trimming: 3 bases; J trimming: 0 bases; junction bases outside the gene matches: 4. The germline CDR1 and CDR2 sequences are LNHNV and YYDKDF (reference sequence). The CDR3 has 16 residues.

This rearrangement joins TRBV28 to TRBJ1-3, with D unresolved. Germline values: CDR1 MDHEN, CDR2 SYDVKM. V was pared by 3 bases and J by 0 bases, with 21 bases between. The CDR3 length is 19 residues. The CDR3 DNA reads as TGTGCCAGCAGTTTGTTAGGTGCCAATTACTACTTCTCTGGAAACACCATATATTTT. Amino acids: CASSLLGANYYFSGNTIYF.

The chain is built from TRBV7-9 and TRBJ2-1; 9 nucleotides line up with TRBD2. The CDR3 loop spans 17 amino acids. CDR1 and CDR2 (germline): SEHNR, FQNEAQ (reference sequence). Unmatched junction bases numbered 12, after V lost 5 bases and J lost 4 bases. CDR3 sequence reads: CASSDTTRLAGYNEQFF. The DNA for the CDR3 is TGTGCCAGCAGCGACACAACACGGCTAGCGGGATACAATGAGCAGTTCTTC.

This rearrangement joins TRBV7-2 to TRBJ2-5; TRBD1 aligns across 8 bases. The V gene's germline CDR1 is SGHTA and CDR2 FQGNSA. Trimming took 1 base from V and 4 from J; bases not matched to a gene: 2. CDR3 length equals 14 residues. Here the CDR3 reads CASSLVGTGETQYF. CDR3 coding DNA: TGTGCCAGCAGCTTAGTAGGGACAGGAGAGACCCAGTACTTC.

The chain employs TRBV6-5 and TRBJ2-5; TRBD1 matches 7 bases. Trimming cost V 2 bases and J 0 bases; bases outside gene matches: 6. The germline CDR1 and CDR2 sequences are MNHEY and SVGAGI. The CDR3 sequence is 16 residues long. The CDR3 DNA is TGTGCCAGCAGTTACCGGACAGGCGATTACCAAGAGACCCAGTACTTC. It yields the protein CASSYRTGDYQETQYF.

This sequence joins TRBV5-4 and TRBJ2-1, with 11 positions matching TRBD1. Germline V CDR1 and CDR2: SGHNT, YYREEE (reference sequence). V trimming: 4 bases; J trimming: 2 bases; junction bases outside the gene matches: 17. The CDR3 totals 20 residues. The CDR3, as DNA: TGTGCCAGCAGCACCCGGGACAGGGGGTCACTAGTAAGTCCCTACAATGAGCAGTTCTTC. Translated, it gives CASSTRDRGSLVSPYNEQFF.

This clone was recorded a few times. This chain joins TRBV4-1 and TRBJ2-7; TRBD1 is a possible D gene (6 bases). The germline V gene has CDR1 MGHRA and CDR2 YSYEKL. The CDR3 length is 17 residues. V was trimmed by 4 bases and J by 1 base, leaving 20 bases between them. The CDR3 DNA is TGCGCCAGCAGCCTTCACGCCGAAGGGGGAAGGTCCTACGAGCAGTACTTC. It codes for CASSLHAEGGRSYEQYF.

The J gene is TRBJ2-1, the V gene TRBV5-1; the match to TRBD2 covers 10 bases. J lost 8 bases, V lost 0 bases, and 8 bases had no gene match. Germline V CDR1 and CDR2: SGHRS, YFSETQ. The CDR3 loop spans 16 amino acids. CDR3: CASSLESGGAGYEQFF. The CDR3, as DNA: TGCGCCAGCAGCTTGGAAAGCGGGGGGGCCGGGTATGAGCAGTTCTTC.

The J gene is TRBJ2-5, the V gene TRBV5-1; D is undetermined. Matching the DNA end better, TRBJ2-7 makes the J call doubtful. The CDR3 is made up of 17 amino acids. The germline CDR1 and CDR2 sequences are SGHRS and YFSETQ. The CDR3 DNA reads as TGCGCCAGCAGCTCGGGTCCCGCCCTGAACACCTCCTACGAGCAGTACTTC. Protein sequence: CASSSGPALNTSYEQYF.

J is TRBJ1-1 and V is TRBV5-1; D gene uncertain. Germline-derived CDR1 and CDR2 are SGHRS and YFSETQ. The CDR3 length is 16 residues. V was pared by 0 bases and J by 3 bases, with 15 bases between. For the CDR3, the DNA is TGCGCCAGCAGCTTGGATCCAGTTGGCGGTTACACTGAAGCTTTCTTT. Translating gives CASSLDPVGGYTEAFF.

The rearrangement links TRBV29-1 to TRBJ2-7; 10 positions agree with TRBD1. The ends lost 0 bases at V and 1 base at J; junction bases unmatched: 3. CDR1 SQVTM and CDR2 ANQGSEA come from the germline V gene. The CDR3 has 15 residues. This CDR3 reads CSVEDPDRGSYEQYF. The CDR3 DNA reads as TGCAGCGTTGAAGATCCGGACAGGGGGTCCTACGAGCAGTACTTC.

The chain recombines TRBV5-1 with TRBJ1-6, with D hard to call. Trimming cost V 0 bases and J 10 bases, with 17 bases left between them. CDR1 is SGHRS and CDR2 is YFSETQ in the germline V gene. The CDR3 contains 16 residues. CDR3 sequence: CASSLEGGIVESPLHF. In nucleotides, the CDR3 is TGCGCCAGCAGCTTGGAAGGAGGGATTGTCGAATCACCCCTCCACTTT. Full variable domain (outside the CDR3, taken from reference TRBV5-1 and TRBJ1-6): KAGVTQTPRYLIKTRGQQVTLSCSPISGHRSVSWYQQTPGQGLQFLFEYFSETQRNKGNFPGRFSGRQFSNSRSEMNVSTLELGDSALYLCASSLEGGIVESPLHFGNGTRLTVT.

The chain carries TRBV29-1 and TRBJ1-2; D is perhaps TRBD1 (5 bases). This CDR3 spans 10 amino acids. V was pared by 2 bases and J by 7 bases, with 5 bases between. The germline V gene has CDR1 SQVTM and CDR2 ANQGSEA. The CDR3 sequence is CSVERGGYTF. As DNA, the CDR3 is TGCAGCGTTGAAAGGGGTGGCTACACCTTC.